The TCR beta chain described here comes from a study of identical twins. TCRdb reprocessed the 5' RACE reads via MiXCR and lists one record per CDR3 protein. The repertoire holds roughly 1,500,000 distinct CDR3 sequences, with under 35% as singletons. On this clonotype: The antigen is undetermined. This clone may be a read error of a much larger clone one base away.

General study points: Twin pairs had excess sharing that was weaker in beta out-of-frame sequences.

V lost 7 bases and J lost 6, with 19 bases in between. Germline CDR1 SQVTM, CDR2 ANQGSEA. This CDR3 has 14 residues. Healthy Caucasian individuals made up all the donors. The material sequenced was cord blood. V usage is TRBV29-1 and J usage is TRBJ2-1; no clear D. The receptor was derived from a newborn girl in good health. The CDR3 DNA is TGCAGCGCCCGCCCCGTCCCGACAATCAATGAGCAGTTCTTC. Translation: CSARPVPTINEQFF.